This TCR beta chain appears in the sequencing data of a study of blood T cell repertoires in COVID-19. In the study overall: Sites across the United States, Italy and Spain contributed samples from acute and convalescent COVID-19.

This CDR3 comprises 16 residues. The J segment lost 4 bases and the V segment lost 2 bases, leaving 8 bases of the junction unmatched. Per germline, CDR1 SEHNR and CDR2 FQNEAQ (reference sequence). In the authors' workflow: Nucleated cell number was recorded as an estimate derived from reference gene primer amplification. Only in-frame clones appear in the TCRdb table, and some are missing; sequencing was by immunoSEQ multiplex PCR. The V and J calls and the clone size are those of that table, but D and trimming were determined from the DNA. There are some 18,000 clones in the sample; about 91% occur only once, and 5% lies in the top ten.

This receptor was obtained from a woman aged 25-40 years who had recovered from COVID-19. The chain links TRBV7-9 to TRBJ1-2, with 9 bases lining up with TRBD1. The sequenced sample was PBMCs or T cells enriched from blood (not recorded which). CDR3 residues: CASSLSWDRELYGYTF. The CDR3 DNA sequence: TGTGCCAGCAGCTTATCATGGGACAGGGAACTCTATGGCTACACCTTC.